This T cell receptor (beta chain) is from a study of T-cell memory formation after mild COVID-19. Background on the study: TCR clusters showed largely donor specificity. General study results and limits: CD4/CD8 balance held among clones contracting day 15 to 85, and later expanders leaned CD4+. Within pre-infection memory, some responding clones were found, suggesting cross-reactive memory joined. Of the contracting clones, CD4+ ones lay mainly in CM and EM, and CD8+ ones in EMRA.

For this clonotype: The antigen is not known.

Germline assignment: CDR1 SGHVS and CDR2 FNYEAQ. The CDR3 loop spans 15 amino acids. Trimming took 5 bases from V and 1 from J; bases not matched to a gene: 4. MiXCR was run by TCRdb on the 5' RACE reads, yielding one entry per CDR3 protein. The sample has about 390,000 distinct CDR3 sequences, about 15% seen once; the top ten hold roughly a fifth. The chain joins TRBV7-6 to TRBJ2-5; 10 bases match TRBD1. Sequencing input: PBMCs or a T cell subset sorted from them (not recorded which). The clonotype was recovered from a man between 18 and 29 years old who had mild COVID-19 (a few samples of this study predate the infection). Cell type and time point are not known. The CDR3 region is CASSVGQGLQETQYF. For the CDR3, the DNA is TGTGCCAGCAGCGTGGGACAGGGGCTCCAAGAGACCCAGTACTTC.